The 32 T cell receptor beta chains below come from one sample, sequenced in a study of response to subunit inactivated influenza vaccine. TCRdb passed the RT-PCR reads through MiXCR, listing each CDR3 protein once. The sample yields around 650,000 distinct CDR3 sequences, around a sixth seen once. The starting material was PBMCs from blood, obtained 11 to 12 days after vaccination. These receptors were taken from a man between 50 and 59 years old who received an inactivated influenza vaccine.

The chain has TRBV12-3 or TRBV12-4 and TRBJ1-2; 9 bases fit TRBD1. The CDR3 extends over 14 amino acids. V dropped 6 bases and J dropped 2; count of bases not matched to a gene: 4. Here the CDR3 DNA reads TGTGCCAGCAGGGGAGGACAGGGGAACTATGGCTACACCTTC. Amino acids: CASRGGQGNYGYTF.

This clonotype was counted many times. The chain is built from TRBV12-3 or TRBV12-4 and TRBJ2-3; D ambiguous. Trimming shortened V by 5 bases and J by 4 bases, and 13 bases separated the two germline ends. This CDR3 is 14 amino acids long. The CDR3 is CASSTQSSSDTQYF. CDR3 nucleotide sequence: TGTGCCAGCAGTACCCAGAGCTCCTCAGATACGCAGTATTTT.

The V gene is TRBV5-1, the J gene TRBJ2-7, with D possibly TRBD2 on 5 matching bases. This CDR3 is 14 amino acids long. V was pared by 0 bases and J by 5 bases, with 12 bases between. Germline lookup yields CDR1 SGHRS and CDR2 YFSETQ. The CDR3 nucleotides are TGCGCCAGCAGCTTGGCGGGATTGCATCACGAGCAGTACTTC. As protein: CASSLAGLHHEQYF.

The rearrangement joins TRBV3-1 to TRBJ2-1, with TRBD2 identical over 11 bases. The CDR3 loop spans 12 amino acids. The J segment lost 12 bases and the V segment lost 6 bases, leaving 4 bases of the junction unmatched. Germline-derived CDR1 and CDR2 are LGHDT and YNNKEL (reference sequence). In DNA form, the CDR3 reads TGTGCCAGCAGTGACGGACTAGCGGGGCAGTTCTTC. This sequence encodes CASSDGLAGQFF.

The chain has TRBV2 and TRBJ1-1; 7 bases map to TRBD1. Germline V CDR1 and CDR2: SNHLY, FYNNEI. This CDR3 spans 12 amino acids. J lost 10 bases, V lost 5 bases, and 7 bases had no gene match. The chain's CDR3 is CASSSDRARAFF. The CDR3 coding sequence is TGTGCCAGCAGTTCAGACAGGGCGAGAGCTTTCTTT.

The chain couples TRBV28 to TRBJ1-1, with D possibly matching TRBD1 (5 bases). Trimming removed 3 bases from V and 11 bases from J, with 10 bases in between. The CDR3 length is 11 residues. From germline, CDR1 is MDHEN and CDR2 SYDVKM. The CDR3 reads CASSLGLMAFF. Written as DNA, the CDR3 is TGTGCCAGCAGTTTGGGGCTGATGGCTTTCTTT.

The chain uses TRBV28 and TRBJ2-2; TRBD1 matches at 8 bases. Germline CDR1 reads MDHEN; CDR2 reads SYDVKM. CDR3 length: 13 residues. Losses at the gene ends were 8 bases for V and 7 bases for J; bases not matched to a gene: 6. CDR3 amino acids: CASASGGSGELFF. In nucleotides, the CDR3 is TGTGCCAGCGCGTCAGGGGGCAGCGGGGAGCTGTTTTTT.

This clonotype was counted ten times or more. The rearrangement joins TRBV10-3 to TRBJ1-1; 7 bases align to TRBD1. The germline V gene has CDR1 ENHRY and CDR2 SYGVKD. V lost 3 bases and J lost 0; bases outside the gene matches: 4. This CDR3 is built from 15 residues. CDR3 DNA sequence: TGTGCCATCAGTGAATCGGGACAGATGAACACTGAAGCTTTCTTT. This encodes CAISESGQMNTEAFF.

The V gene is TRBV7-9, the J gene TRBJ2-1; D remains unclear. CDR3 length: 13 residues. In germline, CDR1 is SEHNR, CDR2 FQNEAQ (reference sequence). The V gene lost 2 bases and the J gene lost 9 bases, with 11 bases spanning the gap. The CDR3 here is CASSLSGFGEQFF. CDR3 in DNA: TGTGCCAGCAGCTTATCAGGTTTCGGTGAGCAGTTCTTC.

This chain joins TRBV4-3 and TRBJ1-4, with D possibly matching TRBD1 (5 bases). V dropped 0 bases and J dropped 0 bases, with 8 bases sitting between them. This CDR3 region has 16 residues. Germline loops: CDR1 LGHNA, CDR2 YSLEER. CDR3 in DNA: TGCGCCAGCAGCCAAGATGGGGGGACAACTAATGAAAAACTGTTTTTT. This encodes CASSQDGGTTNEKLFF.

This clonotype was detected a few times. The chain carries TRBV3-1 and TRBJ2-4, with 15 bases identical to TRBD2. The germline CDR1 and CDR2 sequences are LGHDT and YNNKEL (reference sequence). This CDR3 comprises 13 residues. The trim removed 6 bases at V and 12 bases at J, leaving 3 bases unmatched. As DNA, the CDR3 is TGTGCCAGCAGGCCGGGACTAGCGGGGGGTCAGTACTTC. This codes for CASRPGLAGGQYF.

The genes are TRBV27 and TRBJ2-3; 9 positions agree with TRBD2. Unmatched junction bases numbered 11, after V lost 5 bases and J lost 5 bases. The CDR3 length is 16 residues. Germline CDR1 reads MNHEY; CDR2 reads SMNVEV (reference sequence). The DNA for the CDR3 is TGTGCCAGCAGTCGGACCTTAGCGGGAGTCGGAGATACGCAGTATTTT. This gives the protein CASSRTLAGVGDTQYF.

The chain joins TRBV7-3 to TRBJ1-3; D ambiguous. Germline CDR1 is SGHTA and CDR2 is FQGTGA. The CDR3 contains 15 residues. The V gene lost 1 base and the J gene lost 0 bases, with 7 bases spanning the gap. The CDR3 coding sequence is TGTGCCAGCAGCTTAATGGGCGACTCTGGAAACACCATATATTTT. This codes for CASSLMGDSGNTIYF.

This clonotype was observed a handful of times. V is TRBV4-3 and J is TRBJ2-5, with TRBD1 matching over 9 bases. Germline CDR1 LGHNA, CDR2 YSLEER. V shed 4 bases and J 6 bases; nucleotides not matched to a gene: 15. The CDR3 is made up of 17 amino acids. Written as DNA, the CDR3 is TGCGCCAGCAGCCTCGAAACCGCCGGGACAGGGTTTCAGACCCAGTACTTC. This sequence encodes CASSLETAGTGFQTQYF.

This clonotype was recorded many times. The chain links TRBV29-1 to TRBJ2-7; 10 bases match TRBD2. The CDR3 is made up of 17 amino acids. Germline CDR1 SQVTM, CDR2 ANQGSEA. V shed 4 bases and J 3 bases; nucleotides not matched to a gene: 15. CDR3 sequence: CSVAGGVSGGNSYEQYF. The CDR3 nucleotides are TGCAGCGTTGCCGGTGGAGTTAGCGGGGGGAATAGCTACGAGCAGTACTTC.

The rearrangement joins TRBV7-2 to TRBJ1-2; D is undetermined. The CDR3 consists of 13 residues. Trimming removed 2 bases from V and 8 bases from J, with 12 bases in between. Per the germline V gene, CDR1 is SGHTA and CDR2 is FQGNSA. Written as DNA, the CDR3 is TGTGCCAGCAGCTTAAGCCGTGGTCGAGGCTACACCTTC. It specifies CASSLSRGRGYTF. The whole variable domain, remainder taken from reference TRBV7-2 and TRBJ1-2, is GAGVSQSPSNKVTEKGKDVELRCDPISGHTALYWYRQSLGQGLEFLIYFQGNSAPDKSGLPSDRFSAERTGGSVSTLTIQRTQQEDSAVYLCASSLSRGRGYTFGSGTRLTVV.

The table lists this clonotype with many counts. The rearrangement links TRBV29-1 to TRBJ2-3, with a weak D call TRBD2 (6 bases). The CDR3 contains 14 residues. Germline assignment: CDR1 SQVTM and CDR2 ANQGSEA. V was pared by 4 bases and J by 0 bases, with 11 bases between. In DNA, the CDR3 is TGCAGCGTTGGTAGCGGCCTTAGCACAGATACGCAGTATTTT. Protein: CSVGSGLSTDTQYF.

This clonotype was detected a few times. The gene calls are TRBV7-2 and TRBJ1-2; D unclear. V was clipped by 4 bases and J by 0 bases, with 12 bases between them. The CDR3 covers 15 residues. Germline V CDR1 and CDR2: SGHTA, FQGNSA. CDR3 protein: CASSSRTNSNYGYTF. The CDR3 DNA reads TGTGCCAGCAGCTCAAGGACCAACTCTAACTATGGCTACACCTTC.

This chain uses TRBV6-6 with TRBJ2-1, with D perhaps matching TRBD1 (5 bases). CDR1 and CDR2 (germline): MNHNY, SVGAGI (reference sequence). Trimming shortened V by 6 bases and J by 5 bases, and 11 bases separated the two germline ends. This CDR3 is built from 13 residues. The CDR3 DNA reads TGTGCCAGCAGACTCAGGGTCGACAATGAGCAGTTCTTC. Protein: CASRLRVDNEQFF.

The rearrangement uses TRBV12-3 or TRBV12-4 and TRBJ1-5; TRBD1 matches at 8 bases. The CDR3 covers 17 residues. V dropped 5 bases and J dropped 0; count of bases not matched to a gene: 9. CDR3 DNA: TGTGCCAGCAGTGTAGGACAGGGAGGCTATAGCAATCAGCCCCAGCATTTT. It encodes CASSVGQGGYSNQPQHF.

This rearrangement joins TRBV5-1 to TRBJ2-4; D tentatively reads TRBD1 or TRBD2 (5 bases each). CDR3 length equals 16 residues. CDR1 and CDR2 from the germline V gene are SGHRS and YFSETQ. Trimming cost V 0 bases and J 0 bases, with 10 bases left between them. CDR3 sequence: CASSLGSGTAKNIQYF. DNA for the CDR3: TGCGCCAGCAGCTTGGGTTCAGGGACAGCCAAAAACATTCAGTACTTC.

There are a few counts of this clonotype. The gene calls are TRBV4-2 and TRBJ1-2; a weak D match, TRBD1 (5 bases). With 2 bases removed from V and 6 bases from J, the gap between germline ends came to 19 bases. The germline gives CDR1 LGHNA, CDR2 YNFKEQ. The CDR3 is 16 amino acids. The CDR3 sequence: CASSQSQGAGGHGYTF. CDR3 DNA: TGTGCCAGCAGCCAATCCCAGGGCGCGGGAGGCCATGGCTACACCTTC.

The V call is TRBV10-3, the J call TRBJ2-3; no clear D gene. Germline V CDR1 and CDR2: ENHRY, SYGVKD. This CDR3 region has 11 residues. The V gene lost 10 bases and the J gene lost 1 base, with 6 bases spanning the gap. CDR3 residues: CATSGTDTQYF. The CDR3 DNA reads TGTGCCACAAGCGGCACAGATACGCAGTATTTT.

This clonotype has more than one count but fewer than ten. The chain recombines TRBV4-3 with TRBJ2-7; 8 bases align to TRBD2. The germline CDR1 and CDR2 sequences are LGHNA and YSLEER. The V and J ends lost 4 bases and 5 bases, in that order; junction bases with no gene match: 10. The CDR3 runs 15 residues. CDR3 coding DNA: TGCGCCAGCAGCCTCCGTGGGACTAGGGTCCACGAGCAGTACTTC. It codes for CASSLRGTRVHEQYF.

This clonotype was seen many times. The chain recombines TRBV2 with TRBJ1-4; D not certain. V lost 3 bases and J 2 bases, leaving 10 bases between the germline ends. The CDR3 runs to 15 residues. CDR1 and CDR2 (germline): SNHLY, FYNNEI. Here the CDR3 reads CASSDRPGTNEKLFF. The DNA for the CDR3 is TGTGCCAGCAGTGATAGGCCTGGGACTAATGAAAAACTGTTTTTT. The whole variable domain, remainder taken from reference TRBV2 and TRBJ1-4, is EPEVTQTPSHQVTQMGQEVILRCVPISNHLYFYWYRQILGQKVEFLVSFYNNEISEKSEIFDDQFSVERPDGSNFTLKIRSTKLEDSAMYFCASSDRPGTNEKLFFGSGTQLSVL.

The sample holds a few counts of this clonotype. V gene TRBV6-2 or TRBV6-3 combines with J gene TRBJ2-7; 9 bases map to TRBD1. CDR3 size: 16 residues. V was clipped by 5 bases and J by 2 bases; unmatched bases: 10. The germline CDR1 and CDR2 sequences are MNHEY and SVGEGT. CDR3 nucleotides: TGTGCCAGCAGTCCTGGGACAGGGTCTTCACCCTACGAGCAGTACTTC. Amino acid sequence: CASSPGTGSSPYEQYF.

V usage is TRBV20-1 and J usage is TRBJ1-1, with D uncertain. Germline CDR1 and CDR2: DFQATT and SNEGSKA (reference sequence). The CDR3 covers 13 residues. Trimming pared 3 bases from V and 0 bases from J, leaving 8 bases between. In DNA form, the CDR3 reads TGCAGTGCTAGTGTAAGTTTGAACACTGAAGCTTTCTTT. This translates into CSASVSLNTEAFF.

This clonotype was counted a few times. The genes are TRBV7-2 and TRBJ2-7, with a tentative D call TRBD1 (5 bases). V was clipped by 5 bases and J by 1 base, with 12 bases between them. Germline CDR1 reads SGHTA; CDR2 reads FQGNSA. The length of the CDR3 is 14 residues. The CDR3 sequence: CASSNRTPSYEQYF. The CDR3 nucleotides are TGTGCCAGCAGCAACAGGACACCTTCCTACGAGCAGTACTTC.

This clonotype was found a few times. This chain joins TRBV12-3 or TRBV12-4 and TRBJ1-3, with 7 positions matching TRBD1. V shed 6 bases, J shed 11 bases, and the junction held 4 bases outside the gene matches. This CDR3 contains 11 residues. The CDR3 protein is CASSHTGAIYF. CDR3 sequence (DNA): TGTGCCAGCAGCCACACAGGGGCCATATATTTT.

This sequence joins TRBV29-1 and TRBJ2-7, with 9 bases matching TRBD2. Trimming removed 5 bases from V and 7 bases from J; junction bases left unmatched: 3. Germline assignment: CDR1 SQVTM and CDR2 ANQGSEA. The CDR3 loop spans 11 amino acids. The CDR3 is CSVSGGQEQYF. As DNA, the CDR3 is TGCAGCGTTAGCGGGGGGCAGGAGCAGTACTTC.

This clonotype showed up just a few times. The chain is built from TRBV6-1 and TRBJ2-3; 9 bases line up with TRBD2. Losses at the gene ends were 6 bases for V and 0 bases for J; bases not matched to a gene: 4. The CDR3 consists of 15 residues. From germline, CDR1 is MNHNS and CDR2 SASEGT. The CDR3 sequence: CASRRAGGSTDTQYF. The CDR3, as DNA: TGTGCCAGCAGAAGAGCGGGGGGTAGCACAGATACGCAGTATTTT.

The rearrangement uses TRBV7-2 and TRBJ2-7, with D unclear. CDR3 length: 13 residues. The V gene's germline CDR1 is SGHTA and CDR2 FQGNSA. V dropped 2 bases and J dropped 2 bases, with 7 bases sitting between them. CDR3: CASSLRSAYEQYF. The CDR3 DNA reads as TGTGCCAGCAGCTTACGATCAGCCTACGAGCAGTACTTC.